A selection of T cell receptor beta chains follows, all from one sample in a study of T cell changes during pregnancy in multiple sclerosis. Profiled with immunoSEQ multiplex PCR; TCRdb holds only in-frame clones, not every one. In the table there are 73,000 or so clones, 91% of which are singletons. This specimen consisted of peripheral blood, obtained in the second trimester of pregnancy. All receptors derive from a female donor with multiple sclerosis, enrolled in a pregnancy study. The CDR3 runs from the conserved cysteine through the conserved F or W. The D gene is left open where the match is weak. The size entry is marked missing in some rows and otherwise reads once, few, many or a size class.

TRBD1,-,TRBV30,TRBJ1-6,CAWQGALSPLHF,TGTGCCTGGCAGGGGGCCCTTTCACCCCTCCACTTT
-,-,TRBV6-1,TRBJ1-5,CATTGTHYNQPQHF,TGTGCCACAACCGGGACACATTACAATCAGCCCCAGCATTTT
TRBD1,-,TRBV15,TRBJ1-1,CATSREDRGAFF,TGTGCCACCAGCAGAGAAGACAGGGGAGCTTTCTTT
-,-,TRBV11-1,TRBJ2-1,CASSLVRGNEQFF,TGTGCCAGCAGCTTAGTTCGCGGGAATGAGCAGTTCTTC
-,-,TRBV6-6,TRBJ1-2,CASTRTPSTNYGYTF,TGTGCCAGCACTAGGACACCTTCTACTAACTATGGCTACACCTTC
-,once,TRBV5-4,TRBJ2-5,CASSLQSETQYF,TGTGCCAGCAGCCTACAGTCAGAGACCCAGTACTTC
-,-,TRBV19,TRBJ1-6,CASSRGGTFGNSPLHF,TGTGCCAGTAGTAGGGGAGGAACTTTTGGAAATTCACCCCTCCACTTT
TRBD2,few,TRBV4-3,TRBJ2-7,CASSPRTSGGYEQYF,TGCGCCAGCAGCCCCCGGACTAGCGGGGGGTACGAGCAGTACTTC
TRBD2,-,TRBV11-2,TRBJ2-3,CASSLDPPSGILTDTQYF,TGTGCCAGCAGCTTAGATCCCCCTAGCGGGATCCTCACAGATACGCAGTATTTT
-,-,TRBV11-2,TRBJ1-1,CASSFGRVNTEAFF,TGTGCCAGCAGCTTTGGGCGGGTGAACACTGAAGCTTTCTTT
TRBD2,-,TRBV18,TRBJ2-1,CASSPLGGGTYNEQFF,TGTGCCAGCTCACCTCTTGGGGGGGGTACCTACAATGAGCAGTTCTTC
-,-,TRBV11-2,TRBJ1-2,CASSLVGGSYGYTF,TGTGCCAGCAGCTTAGTGGGAGGGTCCTATGGCTACACCTTC
-,-,TRBV7-9,TRBJ1-4,CASSHRASNEKLFF,TGTGCCAGCAGCCACAGAGCTTCTAATGAAAAACTGTTTTTT
-,-,TRBV19,TRBJ2-5,CASSMGPRGQETQYF,TGTGCCAGTAGTATGGGCCCACGGGGCCAAGAGACCCAGTACTTC
TRBD2,-,TRBV10-3,TRBJ2-1,CAISESGLAGGHAYNEQFF,TGTGCCATCAGTGAGTCGGGACTAGCGGGGGGACATGCCTACAATGAGCAGTTCTTC
-,-,TRBV7-2,TRBJ1-3,CASSSVSVVVGNTIYF,TGTGCCAGCAGCTCTGTCTCGGTGGTGGTGGGAAACACCATATATTTT
-,-,TRBV6-6,TRBJ1-1,CATDTETNTEAFF,TGTGCCACTGATACGGAGACGAACACTGAAGCTTTCTTT
TRBD1,-,TRBV2,TRBJ1-1,CASSLLRQGRNTEAFF,TGTGCCAGCAGTCTTTTACGACAGGGGAGGAACACTGAAGCTTTCTTT
TRBD1,-,TRBV5-6,TRBJ1-5,CASSRQGRSNQPQHF,TGTGCCAGCAGCAGACAGGGAAGGAGCAATCAGCCCCAGCATTTT
-,once,TRBV5-4,TRBJ1-2,CASSPTANYGYTF,TGTGCCAGCAGCCCGACAGCTAACTATGGCTACACCTTC
-,-,TRBV25-1,TRBJ1-3,CASSEDLRGGNTIYF,TGTGCCAGCAGCGAGGATTTACGCGGAGGAAACACCATATATTTT
-,-,TRBV7-3,TRBJ2-7,CASSRDTTYEQYF,TGTGCCAGCAGCAGGGACACGACCTACGAGCAGTACTTC
-,-,TRBV2,TRBJ1-2,CASSGGGYGYTF,TGTGCCAGCAGTGGCGGGGGTTATGGCTACACCTTC
-,once,TRBV9,TRBJ1-2,CASSGYGGHNYGYTF,TGTGCCAGCAGCGGTTATGGGGGCCATAACTATGGCTACACCTTC
-,-,TRBV4-3,TRBJ2-3,CASSQDRGSGADTQYF,TGCGCCAGCAGCCAAGATCGGGGATCGGGGGCAGATACGCAGTATTTT
TRBD1,few,TRBV25-1,TRBJ2-1,CASSESGQAYNEQFF,TGTGCCAGCAGTGAATCTGGACAGGCCTACAATGAGCAGTTCTTC
-,-,TRBV6-6,TRBJ1-2,CASSYGPREYGYTF,TGTGCCAGCAGTTACGGACCCCGGGAGTATGGCTACACCTTC
-,-,TRBV7-6,TRBJ2-3,CASRRGGGHQGHSTDTQYF,TGTGCCAGTCGTCGAGGGGGGGGGCACCAGGGGCATAGCACAGATACGCAGTATTTT
-,-,TRBV6-5,TRBJ1-2,CASWGRVYGYTF,TGTGCCAGCTGGGGCAGAGTCTATGGCTACACCTTC
TRBD1,-,TRBV5-1,TRBJ1-1,CASSATTGGGTEAFF,TGCGCCAGCTCTGCAACGACAGGGGGAGGCACTGAAGCTTTCTTT
-,once,TRBV6-4,TRBJ2-3,CASSDTDYSDTQYF,TGTGCCAGCAGTGACACCGACTACTCAGATACGCAGTATTTT
-,-,TRBV18,TRBJ1-5,CASSPRLGGNQPQHF,TGTGCCAGCTCCCCGCGACTGGGTGGCAATCAGCCCCAGCATTTT
TRBD1,once,TRBV10-3,TRBJ1-5,CAISGGDRGNQPQHF,TGTGCCATCAGTGGTGGGGACAGGGGGAATCAGCCCCAGCATTTT
-,-,TRBV19,TRBJ2-2,CASSIDPSTTGELFF,TGTGCCAGTAGTATAGACCCTTCTACCACCGGGGAGCTGTTTTTT
-,-,TRBV7-2,TRBJ1-1,CASSLLGGMEAFF,TGTGCCAGCAGCTTACTGGGGGGGATGGAAGCTTTCTTT
TRBD1,-,TRBV6-6,TRBJ2-2,CASSRTGTDTGELFF,TGTGCCAGCAGTCGCACCGGGACAGACACCGGGGAGCTGTTTTTT
-,-,TRBV5-1,TRBJ2-7,CASSPVVTQRPDEQYF,TGCGCCAGCAGCCCGGTCGTCACGCAGAGGCCAGACGAGCAGTACTTC
TRBD1,-,TRBV11-3,TRBJ1-1,CASSRTGMNTEAFF,TGTGCCAGCAGCCGGACAGGGATGAACACTGAAGCTTTCTTT